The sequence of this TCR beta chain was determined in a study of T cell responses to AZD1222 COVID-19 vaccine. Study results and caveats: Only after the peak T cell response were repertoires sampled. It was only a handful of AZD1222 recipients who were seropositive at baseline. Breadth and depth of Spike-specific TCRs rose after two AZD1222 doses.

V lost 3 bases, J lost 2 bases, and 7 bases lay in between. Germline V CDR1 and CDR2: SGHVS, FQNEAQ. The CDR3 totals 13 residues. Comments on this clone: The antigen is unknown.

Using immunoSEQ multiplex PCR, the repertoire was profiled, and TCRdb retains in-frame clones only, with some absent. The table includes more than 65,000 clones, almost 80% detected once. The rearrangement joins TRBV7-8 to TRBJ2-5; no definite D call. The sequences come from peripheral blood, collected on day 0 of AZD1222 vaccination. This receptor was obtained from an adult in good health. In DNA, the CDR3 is TGTGCCAGCAGCTTTACAGAACAAGAGACCCAGTACTTC. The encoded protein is CASSFTEQETQYF.